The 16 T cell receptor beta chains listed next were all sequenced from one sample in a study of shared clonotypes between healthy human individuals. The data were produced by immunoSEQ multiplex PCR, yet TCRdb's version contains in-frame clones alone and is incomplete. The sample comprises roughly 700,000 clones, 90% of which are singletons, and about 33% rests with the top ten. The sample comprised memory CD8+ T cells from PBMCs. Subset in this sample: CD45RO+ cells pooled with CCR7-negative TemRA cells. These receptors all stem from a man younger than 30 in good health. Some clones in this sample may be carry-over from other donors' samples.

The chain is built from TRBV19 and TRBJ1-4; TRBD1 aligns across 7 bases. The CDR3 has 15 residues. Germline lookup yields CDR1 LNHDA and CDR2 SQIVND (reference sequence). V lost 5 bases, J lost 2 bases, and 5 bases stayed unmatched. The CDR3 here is CASSERQGTNEKLFF. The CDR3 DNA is TGTGCCAGTAGTGAACGACAGGGTACTAATGAAAAACTGTTTTTT.

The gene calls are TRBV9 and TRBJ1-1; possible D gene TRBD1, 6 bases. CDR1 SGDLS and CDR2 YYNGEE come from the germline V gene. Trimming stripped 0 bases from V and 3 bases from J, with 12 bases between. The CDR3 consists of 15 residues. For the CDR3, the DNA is TGTGCCAGCAGCGTAGGGGCAGGGGTGGACACTGAAGCTTTCTTT. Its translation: CASSVGAGVDTEAFF.

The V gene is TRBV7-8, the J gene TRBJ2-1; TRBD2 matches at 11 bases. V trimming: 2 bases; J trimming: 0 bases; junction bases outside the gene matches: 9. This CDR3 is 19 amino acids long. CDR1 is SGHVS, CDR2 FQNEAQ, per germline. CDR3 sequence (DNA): TGTGCCAGCAGCTTATTGCTAGCGGGAGGCCCGAGCTCCTACAATGAGCAGTTCTTC. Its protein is CASSLLLAGGPSSYNEQFF.

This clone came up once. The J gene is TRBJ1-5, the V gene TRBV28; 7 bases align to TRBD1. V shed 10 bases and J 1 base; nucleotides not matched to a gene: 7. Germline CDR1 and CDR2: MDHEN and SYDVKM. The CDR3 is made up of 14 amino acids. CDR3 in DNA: TGTGCCACAAGACAGGGAGGGAGCAATCAGCCCCAGCATTTT. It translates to CATRQGGSNQPQHF.

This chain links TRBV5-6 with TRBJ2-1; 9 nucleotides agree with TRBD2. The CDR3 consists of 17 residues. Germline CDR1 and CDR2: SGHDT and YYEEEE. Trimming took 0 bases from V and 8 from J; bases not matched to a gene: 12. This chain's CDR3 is CASSLGLGGRALDEQFF. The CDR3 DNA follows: TGTGCCAGCAGCTTGGGTCTCGGCGGGAGGGCCTTGGATGAGCAGTTCTTC.

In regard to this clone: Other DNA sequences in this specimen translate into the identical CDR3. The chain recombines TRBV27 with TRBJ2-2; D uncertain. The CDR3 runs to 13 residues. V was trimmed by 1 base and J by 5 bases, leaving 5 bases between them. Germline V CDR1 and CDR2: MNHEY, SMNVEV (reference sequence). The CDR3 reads CASSLFRTGELFF. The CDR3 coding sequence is TGTGCCAGCAGTTTATTTAGGACCGGGGAGCTGTTTTTT.

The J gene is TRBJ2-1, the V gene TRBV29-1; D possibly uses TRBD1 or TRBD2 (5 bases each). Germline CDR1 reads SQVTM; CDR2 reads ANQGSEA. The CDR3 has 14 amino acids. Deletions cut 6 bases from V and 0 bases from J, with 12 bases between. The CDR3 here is CSVRDPSSYNEQFF. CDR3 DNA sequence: TGCAGCGTAAGGGACCCCAGCTCCTACAATGAGCAGTTCTTC.

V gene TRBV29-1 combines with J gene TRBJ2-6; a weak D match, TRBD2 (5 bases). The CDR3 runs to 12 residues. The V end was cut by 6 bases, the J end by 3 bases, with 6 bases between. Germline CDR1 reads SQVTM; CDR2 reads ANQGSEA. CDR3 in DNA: TGCAGCGTGAGGGATGGGGCCAACGTCCTGACTTTC. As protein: CSVRDGANVLTF.

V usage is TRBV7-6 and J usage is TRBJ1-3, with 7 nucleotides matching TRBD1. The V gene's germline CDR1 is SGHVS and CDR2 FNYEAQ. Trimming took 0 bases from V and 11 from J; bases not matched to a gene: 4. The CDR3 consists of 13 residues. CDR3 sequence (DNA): TGTGCCAGCAGCTTAGCCCGGGACAGCTCCATATATTTT. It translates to CASSLARDSSIYF.

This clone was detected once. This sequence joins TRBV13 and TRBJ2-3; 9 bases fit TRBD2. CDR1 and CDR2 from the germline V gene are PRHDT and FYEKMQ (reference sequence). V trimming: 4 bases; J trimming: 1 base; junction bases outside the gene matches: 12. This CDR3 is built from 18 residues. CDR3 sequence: CASSSAEGGRARTDTQYF. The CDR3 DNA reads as TGTGCCAGCAGCTCCGCCGAGGGCGGGAGGGCCCGCACAGATACGCAGTATTTT.

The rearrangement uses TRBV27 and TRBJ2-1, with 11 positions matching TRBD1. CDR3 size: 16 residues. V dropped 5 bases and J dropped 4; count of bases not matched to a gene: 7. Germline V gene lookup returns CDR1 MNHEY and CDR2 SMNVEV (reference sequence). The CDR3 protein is CASSPTGTGGYNEQFF. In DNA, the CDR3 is TGTGCCAGCAGTCCGACCGGGACAGGGGGTTACAATGAGCAGTTCTTC.

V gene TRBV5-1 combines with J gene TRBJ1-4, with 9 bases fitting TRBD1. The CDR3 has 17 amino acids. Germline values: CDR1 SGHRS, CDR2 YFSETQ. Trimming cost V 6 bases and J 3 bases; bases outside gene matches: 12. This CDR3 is CASTADRGKDANEKLFF. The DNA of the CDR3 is TGCGCCAGCACCGCGGACAGGGGTAAAGACGCTAATGAAAAACTGTTTTTT.

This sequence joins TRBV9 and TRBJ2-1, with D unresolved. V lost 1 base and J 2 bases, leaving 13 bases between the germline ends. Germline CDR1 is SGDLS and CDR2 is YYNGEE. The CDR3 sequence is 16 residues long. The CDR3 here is CASSVNGLVAYNEQFF. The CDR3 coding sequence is TGTGCCAGCAGCGTAAACGGTCTAGTCGCCTACAATGAGCAGTTCTTC. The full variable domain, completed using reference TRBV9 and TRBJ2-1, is DSGVTQTPKHLITATGQRVTLRCSPRSGDLSVYWYQQSLDQGLQFLIQYYNGEERAKGNILERFSAQQFPDLHSELNLSSLELGDSALYFCASSVNGLVAYNEQFFGPGTRLTVL.

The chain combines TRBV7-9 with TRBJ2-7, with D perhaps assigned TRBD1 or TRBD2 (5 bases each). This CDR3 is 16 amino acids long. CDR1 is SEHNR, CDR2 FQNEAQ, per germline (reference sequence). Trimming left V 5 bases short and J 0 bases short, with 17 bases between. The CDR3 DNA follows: TGTGCCAGCAGCCCTCCCCGGGGCGTCTTCTCCTACGAGCAGTACTTC. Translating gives CASSPPRGVFSYEQYF.

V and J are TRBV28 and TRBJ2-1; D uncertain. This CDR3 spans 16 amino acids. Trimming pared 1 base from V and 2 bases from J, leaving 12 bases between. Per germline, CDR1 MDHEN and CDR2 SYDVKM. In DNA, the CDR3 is TGTGCCAGCAGTTTATCCGCAGATGGACCCTACAATGAGCAGTTCTTC. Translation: CASSLSADGPYNEQFF.

CDR3 sequence reads: CASSSTEDRPSYNEQFF. Here the CDR3 DNA reads TGTGCCAGCAGCTCAACTGAGGACAGACCCTCCTACAATGAGCAGTTCTTC. The rearrangement joins TRBV13 to TRBJ2-1, with D possibly being TRBD1 (6 bases). Germline CDR1 PRHDT, CDR2 FYEKMQ (reference sequence). The V end was cut by 4 bases, the J end by 0 bases, with 16 bases between. The CDR3 sequence is 17 residues long. The whole variable domain, filled in from reference TRBV13 and TRBJ2-1, reads AAGVIQSPRHLIKEKRETATLKCYPIPRHDTVYWYQQGPGQDPQFLISFYEKMQSDKGSIPDRFSAQQFSDYHSELNMSSLELGDSALYFCASSSTEDRPSYNEQFFGPGTRLTVL.